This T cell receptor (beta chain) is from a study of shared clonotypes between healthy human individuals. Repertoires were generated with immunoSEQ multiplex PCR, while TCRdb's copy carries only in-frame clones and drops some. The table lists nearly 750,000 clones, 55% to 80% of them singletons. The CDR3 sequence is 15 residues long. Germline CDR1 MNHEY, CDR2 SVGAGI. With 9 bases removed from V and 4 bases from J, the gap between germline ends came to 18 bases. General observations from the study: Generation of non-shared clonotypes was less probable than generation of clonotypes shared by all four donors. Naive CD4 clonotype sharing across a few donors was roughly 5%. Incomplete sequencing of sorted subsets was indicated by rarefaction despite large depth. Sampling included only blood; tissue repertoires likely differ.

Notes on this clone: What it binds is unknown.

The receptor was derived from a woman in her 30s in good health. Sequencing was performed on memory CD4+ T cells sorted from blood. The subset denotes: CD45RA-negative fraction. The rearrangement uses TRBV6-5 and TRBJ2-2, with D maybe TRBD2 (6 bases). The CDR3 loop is CASSWGGGSTGELFF. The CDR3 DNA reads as TGTGCCAGTTCCTGGGGTGGGGGGAGCACCGGGGAGCTGTTTTTT.